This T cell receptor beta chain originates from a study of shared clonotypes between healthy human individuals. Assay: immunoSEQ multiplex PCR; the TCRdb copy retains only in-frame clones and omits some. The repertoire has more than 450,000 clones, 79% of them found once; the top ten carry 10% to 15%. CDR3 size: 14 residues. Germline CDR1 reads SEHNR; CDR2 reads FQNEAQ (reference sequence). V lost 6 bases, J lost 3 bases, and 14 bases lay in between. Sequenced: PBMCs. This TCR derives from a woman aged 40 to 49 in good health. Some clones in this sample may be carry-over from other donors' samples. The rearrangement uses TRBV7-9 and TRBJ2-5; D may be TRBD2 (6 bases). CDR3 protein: CASSWIAVKETQYF. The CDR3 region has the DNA TGTGCCAGCAGTTGGATAGCGGTTAAAGAGACCCAGTACTTC.